This record concerns one T cell receptor beta chain sequence. The target antigen is unknown. The sample originates from a study of beta chain features in type 1 diabetes. Study results and limitations: The study found moderately but significantly shorter TCRB CDR3s in all four CD4+ subsets of Type 1 diabetes patients. TCRB repertoires of naive, central memory and Treg cells appeared more similar among patients than among healthy donors.

The CDR3 is made up of 12 amino acids. Germline assignment: CDR1 MNHNS and CDR2 SASEGT. The V end lost 3 bases, the J end lost 9 bases, and 11 bases lay between the germline ends. cDNA synthesis used the whole RNA isolate, giving expressed TCRB sequences. Sequencing used immunoSEQ multiplex PCR; TCRdb keeps in-frame clones, though not all of them. The table shows fewer than 45,000 clones, with about 66% occurring only once. Sequencing was performed on Tregs from blood. The chain couples TRBV6-1 to TRBJ1-2; D possibly corresponds to TRBD1 (5 bases). The receptor was isolated from a man in his thirties or forties with type 1 diabetes. Some clones in this sample may be carry-over from other donors' samples. The CDR3 DNA reads as TGTGCCAGCAGTGAGCAGGGTATACGCTACACCTTC. Residues: CASSEQGIRYTF.